The rows below give T cell receptor beta chains drawn from one sample of a study of T cell changes during pregnancy in multiple sclerosis. TCRdb's table, derived via immunoSEQ multiplex PCR, lists solely in-frame clones and lacks some. This table holds about 81,000 clones, about 94% found once. The starting material was peripheral blood, obtained in the third trimester of pregnancy. Source of these receptors: a female donor with multiple sclerosis, enrolled in a pregnancy study. Each CDR3 is given with its conserved first and last residue. D genes are given only for firm matches. Not every row has a clone size; where given, it reads once, few, many or a size class.

DNA: TGTGCCAGCAGAAGGATACAGGGGTCGCGAGAGACCCAGTACTTC; CDR3: CASRRIQGSRETQYF; D: TRBD1; V: TRBV27; J: TRBJ2-5; size: NA
DNA: TGTGCCAGTTCCGAGGATCAAGAGACCCAGTACTTC; CDR3: CASSEDQETQYF; D: NA; V: TRBV19; J: TRBJ2-5; size: few
DNA: TGTGCCAGCAGCCAAACGGGGGGCGAGTCGAACATTCAGTACTTC; CDR3: CASSQTGGESNIQYF; D: NA; V: TRBV2; J: TRBJ2-4; size: once
DNA: TGTGCCAGCAGCGAAGGGACAGGGGGCATCTATGGCTACACCTTC; CDR3: CASSEGTGGIYGYTF; D: TRBD1; V: TRBV6-1; J: TRBJ1-2; size: NA
DNA: TGTGCCAGCAGCTTACACGGACAGGGGGGGGGTGGCTACACCTTC; CDR3: CASSLHGQGGGGYTF; D: TRBD1; V: TRBV7-6; J: TRBJ1-2; size: NA
DNA: TGTGCCAGCAGCGCGGGGGAGGGACAGGGCCTATACGAGCAGTACTTC; CDR3: CASSAGEGQGLYEQYF; D: TRBD1; V: TRBV9; J: TRBJ2-7; size: NA
DNA: TGTGCCAGCAGCTTTATTGGGGAAATAGGACAGGTCTATGGCTACACCTTC; CDR3: CASSFIGEIGQVYGYTF; D: TRBD1; V: TRBV7-9; J: TRBJ1-2; size: NA
DNA: TGTGCCAGCAGTTCCGACTACAGGGGAAGTCGACAGCCCCAGCATTTT; CDR3: CASSSDYRGSRQPQHF; D: TRBD1; V: TRBV27; J: TRBJ1-5; size: NA
DNA: TGTGCCAGCAGCGGGACAACTCACACCGGGGAGCTGTTTTTT; CDR3: CASSGTTHTGELFF; D: NA; V: TRBV9; J: TRBJ2-2; size: NA
DNA: TGTGCCAGCTCACCCATCCCGGGACTCCAAGGCGAGCAGTACTTC; CDR3: CASSPIPGLQGEQYF; D: NA; V: TRBV18; J: TRBJ2-7; size: NA
DNA: TGTGCCAGGAAGTCAGGGTCGGACCTCCACTTT; CDR3: CARKSGSDLHF; D: NA; V: TRBV2; J: TRBJ1-6; size: few
DNA: TGCGCCAGCAGCTTGGACAGGGGTGCTGAAGCTTTCTTT; CDR3: CASSLDRGAEAFF; D: TRBD1; V: TRBV5-1; J: TRBJ1-1; size: NA
DNA: TGTGCCAGCAGCTCCTTCCCCACTTCTCAGCCCCAGCATTTT; CDR3: CASSSFPTSQPQHF; D: NA; V: TRBV7-6; J: TRBJ1-5; size: NA
DNA: TGCGCCAGCAGCTTGGGGGCGGGCGCTGAAGCTTTCTTT; CDR3: CASSLGAGAEAFF; D: NA; V: TRBV5-1; J: TRBJ1-1; size: NA
DNA: TGTGCCAGCAGCTACACAGGACAGGGGGACACTGAAGCTTTCTTT; CDR3: CASSYTGQGDTEAFF; D: TRBD1; V: TRBV13; J: TRBJ1-1; size: NA
DNA: TGCGCCAGCAGCTCAGATAAGACCCCCGGGACAGGGGATTACGAGCAGTACTTC; CDR3: CASSSDKTPGTGDYEQYF; D: TRBD1; V: TRBV5-1; J: TRBJ2-7; size: NA
DNA: TGTGCCAGCAGTGAGACAGCGGGGGAGTACAATGAGCAGTTCTTC; CDR3: CASSETAGEYNEQFF; D: TRBD2; V: TRBV6-4; J: TRBJ2-1; size: NA
DNA: TGCGCCAGCAGCTCAATCCCGGGGACACCTAATTATGGCTACACCTTC; CDR3: CASSSIPGTPNYGYTF; D: NA; V: TRBV5-1; J: TRBJ1-2; size: NA
DNA: TGCGCCAGCAGAAGGGTTGGACACGGCACAGATACGCAGTATTTT; CDR3: CASRRVGHGTDTQYF; D: NA; V: TRBV10-2; J: TRBJ2-3; size: NA
DNA: TGTGCCAGCCGTCCCGGGACAGGTAATAAGCAGTACTTC; CDR3: CASRPGTGNKQYF; D: TRBD1; V: TRBV27; J: TRBJ2-7; size: NA
DNA: TGTGCCAGCAGCTTGGTGAGCTACGACGAGCAGTACTTC; CDR3: CASSLVSYDEQYF; D: NA; V: TRBV5-4; J: TRBJ2-7; size: NA
DNA: TGTGCCAGTGGGGGACAGCTCTATGGCTACACCTTC; CDR3: CASGGQLYGYTF; D: TRBD1; V: TRBV19; J: TRBJ1-2; size: once
DNA: TGTGCCAGCAGCCACCCGGGTAGCAATCAGCCCCAGCATTTT; CDR3: CASSHPGSNQPQHF; D: NA; V: TRBV5-5; J: TRBJ1-5; size: NA
DNA: TGTGCCAGCAGCTACAGAACGGGGGGCTCTGGAAACACCATATATTTT; CDR3: CASSYRTGGSGNTIYF; D: NA; V: TRBV7-6; J: TRBJ1-3; size: few
DNA: TGCGCCAGCAGCCAAGCACGGACACTACCAACTAATGAAAAACTGTTTTTT; CDR3: CASSQARTLPTNEKLFF; D: NA; V: TRBV4-1; J: TRBJ1-4; size: NA
DNA: TGTGCCAGCAGCCCGTCAACTAGCGCTGGTTTCAACGAGCAGTACTTC; CDR3: CASSPSTSAGFNEQYF; D: TRBD2; V: TRBV7-6; J: TRBJ2-7; size: NA
DNA: TGTGCCAGTAGTATCACAGGGTACCCCTACAATGAGCAGTTCTTC; CDR3: CASSITGYPYNEQFF; D: NA; V: TRBV19; J: TRBJ2-1; size: NA
DNA: TGCAGCGTTGGGGACAGGGGGAGGACTGAAGCTTTCTTT; CDR3: CSVGDRGRTEAFF; D: TRBD1; V: TRBV29-1; J: TRBJ1-1; size: NA
DNA: TGTGCCAGCAGCTTAGCGGGACAGCTACCCTCTGGGGCCAACGTCCTGACTTTC; CDR3: CASSLAGQLPSGANVLTF; D: TRBD1; V: TRBV7-8; J: TRBJ2-6; size: NA
DNA: TGTGCCAGCAGTTACGACAGGATTAATTCACCCCTCCACTTT; CDR3: CASSYDRINSPLHF; D: NA; V: TRBV6-5; J: TRBJ1-6; size: few